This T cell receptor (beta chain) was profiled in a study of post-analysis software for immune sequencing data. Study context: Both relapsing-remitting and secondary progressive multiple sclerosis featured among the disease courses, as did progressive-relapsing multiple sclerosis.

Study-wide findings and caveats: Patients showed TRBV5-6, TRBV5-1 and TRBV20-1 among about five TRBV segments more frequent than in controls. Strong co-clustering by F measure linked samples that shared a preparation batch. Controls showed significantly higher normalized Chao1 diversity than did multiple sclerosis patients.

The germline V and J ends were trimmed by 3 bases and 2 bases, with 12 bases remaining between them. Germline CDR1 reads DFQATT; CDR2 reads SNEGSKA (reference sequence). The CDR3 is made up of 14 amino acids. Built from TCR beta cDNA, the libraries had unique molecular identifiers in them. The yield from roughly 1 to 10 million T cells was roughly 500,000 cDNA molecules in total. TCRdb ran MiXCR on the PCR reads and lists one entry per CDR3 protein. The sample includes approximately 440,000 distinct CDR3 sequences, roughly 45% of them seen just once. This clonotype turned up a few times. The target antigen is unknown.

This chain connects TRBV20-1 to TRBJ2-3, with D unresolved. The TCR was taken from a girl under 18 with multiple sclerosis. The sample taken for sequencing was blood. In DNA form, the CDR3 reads TGCAGTGCTAGCCGCGTATTTAACACAGATACGCAGTATTTT. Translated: CSASRVFNTDTQYF.